A selection of T cell receptor beta chains follows, all from one sample in a study of cytomegalovirus exposure and HLA in healthy donors. Sequencing was performed with immunoSEQ multiplex PCR; in TCRdb, only in-frame clones are kept and a portion is missing. The repertoire holds more than 110,000 clones, with 70% to 80% as singletons. The sequencing input was PBMCs. These receptors came from a male donor in good health and CMV-seronegative. Both conserved end residues are part of each CDR3. The D gene is left open where the match is weak. Not every row has a clone size; where given, it reads once, few, many or a size class.

j_gene: TRBJ2-5; v_gene: TRBV7-3; d_gene: NA; abundance: NA; CDR3aa: CASSPTGTSEETQYF; CDR3nt: TGTGCCAGCAGCCCTACGGGGACATCTGAGGAGACCCAGTACTTC
j_gene: TRBJ1-2; v_gene: TRBV9; d_gene: TRBD1; abundance: few; CDR3aa: CASSREGANSNYGYTF; CDR3nt: TGTGCCAGCAGCCGGGAGGGGGCCAATTCTAACTATGGCTACACCTTC
j_gene: TRBJ2-3; v_gene: TRBV2; d_gene: NA; abundance: NA; CDR3aa: CASSEYGGTDTQYF; CDR3nt: TGTGCCAGCAGTGAATACGGGGGCACAGATACGCAGTATTTT
j_gene: TRBJ1-1; v_gene: TRBV9; d_gene: NA; abundance: NA; CDR3aa: CASSVAGSSTEAFF; CDR3nt: TGTGCCAGCAGCGTAGCGGGGAGTAGCACTGAAGCTTTCTTT
j_gene: TRBJ2-1; v_gene: TRBV9; d_gene: TRBD2; abundance: NA; CDR3aa: CASSGGGYNEQFF; CDR3nt: TGTGCCAGCAGCGGGGGGGGGTACAATGAGCAGTTCTTC
j_gene: TRBJ2-6; v_gene: TRBV7-3; d_gene: NA; abundance: NA; CDR3aa: CASSFGGTSGANVLTF; CDR3nt: TGTGCCAGCAGCTTTGGGGGGACCTCTGGGGCCAACGTCCTGACTTTC
j_gene: TRBJ2-5; v_gene: TRBV4-2; d_gene: TRBD1; abundance: NA; CDR3aa: CASSQVQGEQETQYF; CDR3nt: TGTGCCAGCAGCCAAGTACAGGGGGAGCAAGAGACCCAGTACTTC
j_gene: TRBJ1-1; v_gene: TRBV6-5; d_gene: NA; abundance: NA; CDR3aa: CASSYGQHTEAFF; CDR3nt: TGTGCCAGCAGTTACGGACAGCACACTGAAGCTTTCTTT
j_gene: TRBJ1-1; v_gene: TRBV6-1; d_gene: NA; abundance: once; CDR3aa: CASSGRQMNTEAFF; CDR3nt: TGTGCCAGCAGTGGAAGACAGATGAACACTGAAGCTTTCTTT
j_gene: TRBJ1-1; v_gene: TRBV4-1; d_gene: NA; abundance: few; CDR3aa: CASSQEQMNTEAFF; CDR3nt: TGCGCCAGCAGCCAAGAACAGATGAACACTGAAGCTTTCTTT
j_gene: TRBJ1-1; v_gene: TRBV2; d_gene: TRBD1; abundance: once; CDR3aa: CASSDDGTVEAFF; CDR3nt: TGTGCCAGCAGTGATGACGGGACAGTTGAAGCTTTCTTT
j_gene: TRBJ2-2; v_gene: TRBV5-1; d_gene: NA; abundance: NA; CDR3aa: CASSLGAGAGNTGELFF; CDR3nt: TGCGCCAGCAGCTTGGGGGCAGGGGCCGGGAACACCGGGGAGCTGTTTTTT
j_gene: TRBJ2-7; v_gene: TRBV7-2; d_gene: NA; abundance: NA; CDR3aa: CASSNTAIRSSYEQYF; CDR3nt: TGTGCCAGCAGCAATACGGCGATACGGAGCTCCTACGAGCAGTACTTC
j_gene: TRBJ1-6; v_gene: TRBV6-6; d_gene: NA; abundance: few; CDR3aa: CASSYGRGLNSPLHF; CDR3nt: TGTGCCAGCAGTTACGGGCGGGGTCTTAATTCACCCCTCCACTTT
j_gene: TRBJ1-6; v_gene: TRBV19; d_gene: NA; abundance: NA; CDR3aa: CASSPGGRATNSPLHF; CDR3nt: TGTGCCAGTAGTCCGGGGGGCAGAGCAACTAATTCACCCCTCCACTTT
j_gene: TRBJ2-5; v_gene: TRBV7-2; d_gene: TRBD2; abundance: NA; CDR3aa: CASSSGLAGNLETQYF; CDR3nt: TGTGCCAGCAGCTCTGGACTAGCGGGGAATTTGGAGACCCAGTACTTC
j_gene: TRBJ1-2; v_gene: TRBV4-1; d_gene: NA; abundance: NA; CDR3aa: CASSTLQGGYGYTF; CDR3nt: TGCGCCAGCAGCACCTTACAGGGCGGCTATGGCTACACCTTC
j_gene: TRBJ1-5; v_gene: TRBV11-2; d_gene: NA; abundance: NA; CDR3aa: CASSLNPSGNQPQHF; CDR3nt: TGTGCCAGCAGCTTAAACCCATCGGGCAATCAGCCCCAGCATTTT
j_gene: TRBJ2-1; v_gene: TRBV7-2; d_gene: TRBD2; abundance: few; CDR3aa: CASSVGGGWNEQFF; CDR3nt: TGTGCCAGCAGCGTCGGGGGGGGGTGGAATGAGCAGTTCTTC
j_gene: TRBJ1-1; v_gene: TRBV6-5; d_gene: NA; abundance: NA; CDR3aa: CASSTDRSSTEAFF; CDR3nt: TGTGCCAGCAGCACAGACAGATCCAGCACTGAAGCTTTCTTT
j_gene: TRBJ2-1; v_gene: TRBV28; d_gene: TRBD2; abundance: NA; CDR3aa: CASSLHSGGAWEQFF; CDR3nt: TGTGCCAGCAGTTTACATAGCGGGGGGGCTTGGGAGCAGTTCTTC
j_gene: TRBJ1-1; v_gene: TRBV27; d_gene: NA; abundance: NA; CDR3aa: CASSLRGNTEAFF; CDR3nt: TGTGCCAGCAGTTTGCGCGGAAACACTGAAGCTTTCTTT
j_gene: TRBJ2-7; v_gene: TRBV7-6; d_gene: NA; abundance: NA; CDR3aa: CASSLEGGSYEQYF; CDR3nt: TGTGCCAGCAGCTTAGAAGGGGGCTCCTACGAGCAGTACTTC
j_gene: TRBJ2-1; v_gene: TRBV4-2; d_gene: TRBD2; abundance: once; CDR3aa: CASSPERGSYNEQFF; CDR3nt: TGTGCCAGCAGCCCAGAGCGGGGCTCCTACAATGAGCAGTTCTTC
j_gene: TRBJ1-1; v_gene: TRBV7-8; d_gene: NA; abundance: NA; CDR3aa: CASSLFQGGTEAFF; CDR3nt: TGTGCCAGCAGCTTATTTCAGGGAGGGACTGAAGCTTTCTTT
j_gene: TRBJ2-3; v_gene: TRBV5-6; d_gene: TRBD1; abundance: NA; CDR3aa: CASSRGTGGTDTQYF; CDR3nt: TGTGCCAGCAGCCGAGGGACAGGGGGCACAGATACGCAGTATTTT
j_gene: TRBJ2-5; v_gene: TRBV2; d_gene: NA; abundance: NA; CDR3aa: CASSDRLYQETQYF; CDR3nt: TGTGCCAGCAGCGACAGATTGTACCAAGAGACCCAGTACTTC
j_gene: TRBJ2-7; v_gene: TRBV10-2; d_gene: NA; abundance: NA; CDR3aa: CASSGNEVAYEQYF; CDR3nt: TGCGCCAGCAGTGGGAACGAGGTGGCCTACGAGCAGTACTTC
j_gene: TRBJ1-4; v_gene: TRBV5-1; d_gene: NA; abundance: NA; CDR3aa: CASSLAGLGGGEKLFF; CDR3nt: TGCGCCAGCAGCTTGGCCGGTTTGGGGGGAGGTGAAAAACTGTTTTTT
j_gene: TRBJ2-5; v_gene: TRBV2; d_gene: TRBD2; abundance: NA; CDR3aa: CASSGLAGGGETQYF; CDR3nt: TGTGCCAGCAGTGGACTAGCGGGGGGCGGGGAGACCCAGTACTTC
j_gene: TRBJ2-1; v_gene: TRBV9; d_gene: TRBD2; abundance: NA; CDR3aa: CASSVEVAGGYNEQFF; CDR3nt: TGTGCCAGCAGCGTAGAGGTAGCGGGGGGCTACAATGAGCAGTTCTTC
j_gene: TRBJ2-1; v_gene: TRBV5-1; d_gene: NA; abundance: NA; CDR3aa: CASTSYRDEQFF; CDR3nt: TGCGCCAGCACCAGTTATCGGGATGAGCAGTTCTTC
j_gene: TRBJ1-2; v_gene: TRBV5-1; d_gene: NA; abundance: NA; CDR3aa: CASSLDRNGYTF; CDR3nt: TGCGCCAGCAGCTTGGACAGAAATGGCTACACCTTC
j_gene: TRBJ1-2; v_gene: TRBV29-1; d_gene: NA; abundance: NA; CDR3aa: CSVDDSLMREYGYTF; CDR3nt: TGCAGCGTTGATGATTCCCTCATGCGGGAGTATGGCTACACCTTC
j_gene: TRBJ2-2; v_gene: TRBV15; d_gene: NA; abundance: NA; CDR3aa: CATSRDIRHSESFANTGELFF; CDR3nt: TGTGCCACCAGCAGAGATATTAGGCACAGTGAGTCTTTCGCGAACACCGGGGAGCTGTTTTTT
j_gene: TRBJ1-2; v_gene: TRBV30; d_gene: NA; abundance: few; CDR3aa: CASQGLDGYTF; CDR3nt: TGTGCCTCCCAGGGGTTGGATGGCTACACCTTC
j_gene: TRBJ2-2; v_gene: TRBV10-3; d_gene: TRBD1; abundance: NA; CDR3aa: CATNRGLETGELFF; CDR3nt: TGTGCCACCAACAGGGGGCTTGAAACCGGGGAGCTGTTTTTT
j_gene: TRBJ1-1; v_gene: TRBV30; d_gene: NA; abundance: NA; CDR3aa: CAWRKRGLGNTEAFF; CDR3nt: TGTGCCTGGAGGAAGCGGGGGTTGGGGAACACTGAAGCTTTCTTT
j_gene: TRBJ2-7; v_gene: TRBV5-1; d_gene: NA; abundance: once; CDR3aa: CASSSGHGTYEQYF; CDR3nt: TGCGCCAGCAGCTCGGGACACGGAACCTACGAGCAGTACTTC
j_gene: TRBJ1-3; v_gene: TRBV2; d_gene: NA; abundance: NA; CDR3aa: CASSVGAAGNTIYF; CDR3nt: TGTGCCAGCAGTGTGGGTGCGGCTGGAAACACCATATATTTT
j_gene: TRBJ1-1; v_gene: TRBV28; d_gene: TRBD1; abundance: few; CDR3aa: CASKAGGVNTEAFF; CDR3nt: TGTGCCAGCAAGGCAGGGGGAGTGAACACTGAAGCTTTCTTT
j_gene: TRBJ2-2; v_gene: TRBV4-3; d_gene: TRBD2; abundance: once; CDR3aa: CASSPGGLAGGRSTGELFF; CDR3nt: TGCGCCAGCAGCCCTGGGGGACTAGCGGGGGGGCGTAGCACCGGGGAGCTGTTTTTT
j_gene: TRBJ2-2; v_gene: TRBV6-5; d_gene: TRBD2; abundance: NA; CDR3aa: CASGGGQRELFF; CDR3nt: TGTGCCAGCGGGGGAGGGCAACGGGAGCTGTTTTTT
j_gene: TRBJ2-5; v_gene: TRBV7-2; d_gene: NA; abundance: few; CDR3aa: CASSLGGGRQETQYF; CDR3nt: TGTGCCAGCAGCTTAGGAGGGGGACGGCAAGAGACCCAGTACTTC
j_gene: TRBJ2-7; v_gene: TRBV6-5; d_gene: TRBD1; abundance: NA; CDR3aa: CASSLGTGGHEQYF; CDR3nt: TGTGCCAGCAGTCTCGGGACAGGGGGGCACGAGCAGTACTTC